This T cell receptor (beta chain) was sequenced in a study of OX40 agonist ivuxolimab in advanced cancers. The overall study: Patients got intravenous ivuxolimab at 0.01 to 10 mg/kg every 2 weeks. Among those treated, three patients had partial responses, one with hepatocellular carcinoma and two with cutaneous melanoma.

The table lists this clone with a count of one. Antigen: not known. Study-level results: Dose levels from 0.1 to 3.0 mg/kg saw CD4+ and CD8+ blood T cells expand clonally by week 6. Some patients who did not respond also had low normalized T-cell clonal expansion.

Some clones are missing from TCRdb's copy, which holds only in-frame ones; the method was immunoSEQ multiplex PCR. The table includes fewer than 85,000 clones, approximately 90% detected once. CDR1 and CDR2 (germline): SNHLY, FYNNEI. This CDR3 is built from 15 residues. V was clipped by 7 bases and J by 8 bases; unmatched bases: 6. The chain recombines TRBV2 with TRBJ2-1; 15 bases agree with TRBD2. The receptor was derived from an adult with an advanced solid tumor such as melanoma, head and neck, liver or kidney cancer. Here the sequenced sample was CD4+ or CD8+ T cells sorted from blood, taken in a trial of the OX40 agonist ivuxolimab. The CDR3 is CASIRTSGGAYEQFF. CDR3 sequence (DNA): TGTGCCAGCATAAGGACTAGCGGGGGGGCCTATGAGCAGTTCTTC.